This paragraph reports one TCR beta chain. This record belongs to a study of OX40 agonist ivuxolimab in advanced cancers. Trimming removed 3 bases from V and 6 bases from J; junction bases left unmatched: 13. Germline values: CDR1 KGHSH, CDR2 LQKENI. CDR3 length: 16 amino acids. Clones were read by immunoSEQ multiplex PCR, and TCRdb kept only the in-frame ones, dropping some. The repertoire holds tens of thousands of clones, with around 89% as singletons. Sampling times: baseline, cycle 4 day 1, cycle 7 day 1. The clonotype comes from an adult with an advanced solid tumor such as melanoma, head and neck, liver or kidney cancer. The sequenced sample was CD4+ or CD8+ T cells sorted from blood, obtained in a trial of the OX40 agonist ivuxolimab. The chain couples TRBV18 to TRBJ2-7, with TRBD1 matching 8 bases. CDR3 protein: CASSPIIGAGGSEQYF. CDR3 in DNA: TGTGCCAGCTCACCGATCATCGGAGCAGGGGGCAGCGAGCAGTACTTC. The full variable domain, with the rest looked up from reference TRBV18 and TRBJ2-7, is NAGVMQNPRHLVRRRGQEARLRCSPMKGHSHVYWYRQLPEEGLKFMVYLQKENIIDESGMPKERFSAEFPKEGPSILRIQQVVRGDSAAYFCASSPIIGAGGSEQYFGPGTRLTVT.